Listed below are T cell receptor beta chains from one sample, sequenced in a study of T-cell reconstitution after alpha-beta-depleted transplantation in children. TCRdb processed the PCR reads anew with MiXCR; each CDR3 protein has one entry. The sample yields more than 550,000 distinct CDR3 sequences, over 9.5% seen once. The sequences come from PBMCs from the stem cell graft donor, collected from the stem cell graft. The receptors were sampled from a human donor who donated a stem cell graft to a child with acute myeloid leukemia. CDR3s include the opening cysteine and the closing phenylalanine or tryptophan. A D gene is named only where the DNA matches it firmly. Clone size is stated in some rows and not others, as once, few, many or a class when expanded.

cdr3_aa	cdr3_nt	v_call	j_call	clone_size	d_call
CASTPRVLKDYEQYF	TGTGCCAGCACCCCCCGGGTGCTTAAAGACTACGAGCAGTACTTC	TRBV6-2/TRBV6-3	TRBJ2-7	NA	NA
CASNRDLQEETQYF	TGTGCCAGCAACCGGGACCTACAAGAAGAGACCCAGTACTTC	TRBV7-6	TRBJ2-5	many	NA
CSARRNTEAFF	TGCAGTGCTCGGAGGAACACTGAAGCTTTCTTT	TRBV20-1	TRBJ1-1	many	NA
CAWAESSYNEQFF	TGTGCCTGGGCAGAGAGCTCCTACAATGAGCAGTTCTTC	TRBV30	TRBJ2-1	NA	NA
CASSLLTSGNNEQFF	TGCGCCAGCAGCTTGTTGACTAGCGGCAACAATGAGCAGTTCTTC	TRBV5-1	TRBJ2-1	few	TRBD2
CASRTPRWANEKLFF	TGTGCCAGCAGGACCCCACGGTGGGCGAATGAAAAACTGTTTTTT	TRBV28	TRBJ1-4	NA	NA
CAWSRPGRSQPQHF	TGTGCCTGGAGTAGACCTGGGCGGTCTCAGCCCCAGCATTTT	TRBV30	TRBJ1-5	NA	NA
CSARRGNEKLFF	TGCAGTGCTAGGAGGGGGAATGAAAAACTGTTTTTT	TRBV20-1	TRBJ1-4	many	NA
CAISEKETQYF	TGTGCCATCAGTGAGAAAGAGACCCAGTACTTC	TRBV10-3	TRBJ2-5	NA	NA
CVSPGLGYTF	TGTGTTTCCCCAGGGCTCGGCTACACCTTC	TRBV21-1	TRBJ1-2	NA	NA
CASSLSRNSITYNEQFF	TGTGCCAGCAGCTTGTCCAGAAATTCCATTACCTACAATGAGCAGTTCTTC	TRBV5-5	TRBJ2-1	many	NA
CASSPRGQGLYGYTF	TGTGCCAGCAGCCCCCGGGGACAGGGACTCTATGGCTACACCTTC	TRBV12-3/TRBV12-4	TRBJ1-2	few	TRBD1
CASSLEGRSDTEAFF	TGCGCCAGCAGCTTGGAGGGCAGGTCGGACACTGAAGCTTTCTTT	TRBV5-1	TRBJ1-1	NA	NA
CASSEGGPNYEQYF	TGTGCCAGCAGTGAAGGCGGACCCAATTACGAGCAGTACTTC	TRBV2	TRBJ2-7	many	NA
CASSLLPGIAGELFF	TGTGCCAGCAGCTTACTCCCCGGGATTGCCGGGGAGCTGTTTTTT	TRBV11-2	TRBJ2-2	few	NA
CSVLGLADYEQYF	TGCAGCGTTTTGGGACTAGCGGATTACGAGCAGTACTTC	TRBV29-1	TRBJ2-7	many	TRBD2
CSALLDRVNEQFF	TGCAGTGCCCTGTTGGACAGGGTCAATGAGCAGTTCTTC	TRBV20-1	TRBJ2-1	few	TRBD1
CASTPPGTSGYNEQFF	TGTGCCAGCACCCCTCCGGGGACTAGCGGGTACAATGAGCAGTTCTTC	TRBV9	TRBJ2-1	many	TRBD2
CSVVADKTYEQYF	TGCAGCGTTGTGGCAGACAAAACCTACGAGCAGTACTTC	TRBV29-1	TRBJ2-7	NA	NA
CASSLSSSWVNEQYF	TGTGCCAGCAGCTTATCCTCTAGCTGGGTTAACGAGCAGTACTTC	TRBV7-2	TRBJ2-7	many	NA
CSVVRDGETQYF	TGCAGCGTTGTACGGGATGGAGAGACCCAGTACTTC	TRBV29-1	TRBJ2-5	NA	NA
CASSPALRDSSYEQYF	TGCGCCAGCAGCCCAGCACTCCGGGACAGCTCCTACGAGCAGTACTTC	TRBV5-1	TRBJ2-7	many	TRBD1